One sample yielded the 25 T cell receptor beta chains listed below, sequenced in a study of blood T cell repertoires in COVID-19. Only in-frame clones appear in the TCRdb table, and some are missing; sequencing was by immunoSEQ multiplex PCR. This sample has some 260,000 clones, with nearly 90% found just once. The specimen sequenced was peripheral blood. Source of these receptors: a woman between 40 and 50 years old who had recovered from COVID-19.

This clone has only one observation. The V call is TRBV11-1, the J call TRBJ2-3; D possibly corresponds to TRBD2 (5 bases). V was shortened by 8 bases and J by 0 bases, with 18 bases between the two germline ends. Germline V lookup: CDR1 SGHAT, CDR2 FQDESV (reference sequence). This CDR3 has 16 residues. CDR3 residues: CASQGTRDGSTDTQYF. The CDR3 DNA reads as TGTGCCAGCCAAGGTACTAGGGATGGGAGCACAGATACGCAGTATTTT.

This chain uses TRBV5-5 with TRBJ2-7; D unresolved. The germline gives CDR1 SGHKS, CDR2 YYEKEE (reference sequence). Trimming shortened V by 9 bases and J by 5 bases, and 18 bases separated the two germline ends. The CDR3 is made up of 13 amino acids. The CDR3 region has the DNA TGTGCCACCAAACTGGGCAGTTCGGACGAGCAGTACTTC. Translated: CATKLGSSDEQYF.

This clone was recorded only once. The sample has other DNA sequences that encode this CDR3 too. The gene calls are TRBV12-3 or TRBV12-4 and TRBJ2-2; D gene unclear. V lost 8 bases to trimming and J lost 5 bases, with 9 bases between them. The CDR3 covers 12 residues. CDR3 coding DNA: TGTGCCAGCTCGCCGGGTACCGGGGAGCTGTTTTTT. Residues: CASSPGTGELFF.

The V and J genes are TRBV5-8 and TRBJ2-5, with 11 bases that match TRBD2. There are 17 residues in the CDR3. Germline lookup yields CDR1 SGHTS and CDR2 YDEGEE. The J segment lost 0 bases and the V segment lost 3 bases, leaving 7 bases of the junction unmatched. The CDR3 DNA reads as TGTGCCAGCAGCTCCGGGACTAGCGGACCCTACCAAGAGACCCAGTACTTC. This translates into CASSSGTSGPYQETQYF.

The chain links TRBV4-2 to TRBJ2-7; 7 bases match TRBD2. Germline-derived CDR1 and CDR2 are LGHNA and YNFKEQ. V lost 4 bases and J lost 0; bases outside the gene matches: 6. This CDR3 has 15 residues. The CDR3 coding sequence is TGTGCCAGCAGCCCCCATGGGGGGGGCTCCTACGAGCAGTACTTC. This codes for CASSPHGGGSYEQYF.

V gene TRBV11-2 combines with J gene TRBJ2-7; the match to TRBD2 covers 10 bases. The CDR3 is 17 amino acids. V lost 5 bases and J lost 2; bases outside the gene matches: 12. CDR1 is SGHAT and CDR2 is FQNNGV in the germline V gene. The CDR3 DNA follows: TGTGCCAGCAGCCCCGCCAAAACTAGCGGGACTGCCTACGAGCAGTACTTC. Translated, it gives CASSPAKTSGTAYEQYF. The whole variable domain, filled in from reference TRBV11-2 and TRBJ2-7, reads EAGVAQSPRYKIIEKRQSVAFWCNPISGHATLYWYQQILGQGPKLLIQFQNNGVVDDSQLPKDRFSAERLKGVDSTLKIQPAKLEDSAVYLCASSPAKTSGTAYEQYFGPGTRLTVT.

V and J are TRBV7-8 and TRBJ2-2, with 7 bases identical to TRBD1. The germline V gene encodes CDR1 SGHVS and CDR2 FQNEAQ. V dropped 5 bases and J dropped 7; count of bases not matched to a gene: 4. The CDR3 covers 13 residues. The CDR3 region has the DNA TGTGCCAGCAGCGCCCCAGGGGGCGGGGAGCTGTTTTTT. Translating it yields CASSAPGGGELFF.

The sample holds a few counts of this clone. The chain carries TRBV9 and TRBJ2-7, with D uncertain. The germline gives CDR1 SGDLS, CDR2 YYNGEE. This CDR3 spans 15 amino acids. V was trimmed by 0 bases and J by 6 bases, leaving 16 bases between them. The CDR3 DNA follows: TGTGCCAGCAGCGTAGCTGCCTCACTCGGCGGCGAGCAGTACTTC. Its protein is CASSVAASLGGEQYF. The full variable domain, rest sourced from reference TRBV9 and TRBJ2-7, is DSGVTQTPKHLITATGQRVTLRCSPRSGDLSVYWYQQSLDQGLQFLIQYYNGEERAKGNILERFSAQQFPDLHSELNLSSLELGDSALYFCASSVAASLGGEQYFGPGTRLTVT.

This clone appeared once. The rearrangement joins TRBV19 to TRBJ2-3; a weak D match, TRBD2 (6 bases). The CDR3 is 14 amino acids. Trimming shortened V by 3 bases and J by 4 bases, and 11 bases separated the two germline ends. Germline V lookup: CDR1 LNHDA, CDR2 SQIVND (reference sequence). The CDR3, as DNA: TGTGCCAGTAGTATGCCGGGAGCGGCAGATACGCAGTATTTT. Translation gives CASSMPGAADTQYF.

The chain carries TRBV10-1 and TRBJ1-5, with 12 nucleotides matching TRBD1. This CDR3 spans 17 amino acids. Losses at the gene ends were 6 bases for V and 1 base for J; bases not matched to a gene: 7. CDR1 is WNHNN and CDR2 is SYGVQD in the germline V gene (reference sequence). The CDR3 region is CASREMGQGASNQPQHF. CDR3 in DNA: TGCGCCAGCAGAGAGATGGGACAGGGGGCAAGCAATCAGCCCCAGCATTTT.

The DNA of the CDR3 is TGCGCCAGCGGCCCGGGGTGGGACACCGGGGAGCTGTTTTTT. Its protein product is CASGPGWDTGELFF. V gene TRBV5-1 combines with J gene TRBJ2-2, with D possibly TRBD2 on 5 matching bases. The V gene lost 7 bases and the J gene lost 3 bases, with 13 bases spanning the gap. CDR1 and CDR2 (germline): SGHRS, YFSETQ. This CDR3 comprises 14 residues.

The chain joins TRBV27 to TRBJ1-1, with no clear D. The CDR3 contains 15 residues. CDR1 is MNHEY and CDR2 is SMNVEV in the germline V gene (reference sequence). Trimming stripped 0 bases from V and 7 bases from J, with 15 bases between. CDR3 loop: CASSLSIRTVGEAFF. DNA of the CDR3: TGTGCCAGCAGTTTATCGATCAGGACTGTGGGTGAAGCTTTCTTT.

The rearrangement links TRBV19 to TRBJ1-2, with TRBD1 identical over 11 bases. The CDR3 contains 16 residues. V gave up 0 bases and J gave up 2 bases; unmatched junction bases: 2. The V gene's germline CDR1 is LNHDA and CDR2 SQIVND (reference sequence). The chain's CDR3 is CASSIDWTGGNYGYTF. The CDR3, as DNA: TGTGCCAGTAGTATAGATTGGACAGGGGGCAACTATGGCTACACCTTC.

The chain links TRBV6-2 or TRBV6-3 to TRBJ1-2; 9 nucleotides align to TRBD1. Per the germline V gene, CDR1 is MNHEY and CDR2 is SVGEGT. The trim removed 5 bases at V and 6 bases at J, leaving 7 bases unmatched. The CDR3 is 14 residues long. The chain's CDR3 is CASSRNRGRDGYTF. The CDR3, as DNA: TGTGCCAGCAGTCGCAACAGGGGGCGGGATGGCTACACCTTC.

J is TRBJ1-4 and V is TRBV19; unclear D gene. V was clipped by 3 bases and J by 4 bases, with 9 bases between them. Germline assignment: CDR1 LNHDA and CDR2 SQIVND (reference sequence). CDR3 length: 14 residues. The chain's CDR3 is CASSIGQINEKLFF. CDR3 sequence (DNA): TGTGCCAGTAGTATTGGGCAGATTAATGAAAAACTGTTTTTT.

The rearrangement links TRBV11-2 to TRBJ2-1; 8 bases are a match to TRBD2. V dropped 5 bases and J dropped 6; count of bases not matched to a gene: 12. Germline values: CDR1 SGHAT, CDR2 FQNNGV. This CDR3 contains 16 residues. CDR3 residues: CASSQPPGLGPNEQFF. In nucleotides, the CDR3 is TGTGCCAGCAGCCAGCCCCCGGGACTAGGCCCCAATGAGCAGTTCTTC.

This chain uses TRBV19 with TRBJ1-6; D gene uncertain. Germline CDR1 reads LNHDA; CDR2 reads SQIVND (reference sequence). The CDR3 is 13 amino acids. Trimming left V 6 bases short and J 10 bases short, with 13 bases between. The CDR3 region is CASRFDIGSPLHF. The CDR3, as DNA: TGTGCCAGTAGGTTCGACATAGGCTCACCCCTCCACTTT.

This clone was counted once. CDR3 loop: CASSQAAGTGGGKTQYF. The CDR3 coding sequence is TGTGCCAGCAGCCAAGCGGCCGGGACAGGGGGCGGAAAGACCCAGTACTTC. V usage is TRBV4-2 and J usage is TRBJ2-5, with TRBD1 identical over 12 bases. In germline, CDR1 is LGHNA, CDR2 YNFKEQ. The junction had 9 bases not matched to a gene; V was cut back by 1 base and J by 6 bases. The length of the CDR3 is 17 residues.

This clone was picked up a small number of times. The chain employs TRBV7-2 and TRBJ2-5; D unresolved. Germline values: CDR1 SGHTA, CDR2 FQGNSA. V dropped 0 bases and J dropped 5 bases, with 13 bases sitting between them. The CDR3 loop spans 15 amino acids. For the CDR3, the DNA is TGTGCCAGCAGCTTAGCGGTCGGTTCCTGGGAGACCCAGTACTTC. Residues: CASSLAVGSWETQYF.

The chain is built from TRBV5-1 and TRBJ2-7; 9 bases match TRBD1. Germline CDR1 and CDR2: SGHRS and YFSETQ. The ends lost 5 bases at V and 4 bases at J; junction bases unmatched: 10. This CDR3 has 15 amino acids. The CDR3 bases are TGCGCCAGCAGTGTTGCGGGGACAGGGCGGTACGAGCAGTACTTC. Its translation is CASSVAGTGRYEQYF.

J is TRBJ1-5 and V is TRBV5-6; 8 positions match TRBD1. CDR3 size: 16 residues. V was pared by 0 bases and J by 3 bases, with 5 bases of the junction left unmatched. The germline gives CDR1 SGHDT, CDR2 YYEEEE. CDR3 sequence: CASSLGTGRINQPQHF. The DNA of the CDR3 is TGTGCCAGCAGCTTGGGGACAGGGAGGATCAATCAGCCCCAGCATTTT.

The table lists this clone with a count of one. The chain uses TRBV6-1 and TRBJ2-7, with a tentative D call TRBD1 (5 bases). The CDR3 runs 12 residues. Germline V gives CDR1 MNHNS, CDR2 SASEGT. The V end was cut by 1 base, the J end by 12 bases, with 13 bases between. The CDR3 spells CASSEGAGRWYF. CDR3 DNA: TGTGCCAGCAGTGAAGGGGCAGGGCGTTGGTACTTC.

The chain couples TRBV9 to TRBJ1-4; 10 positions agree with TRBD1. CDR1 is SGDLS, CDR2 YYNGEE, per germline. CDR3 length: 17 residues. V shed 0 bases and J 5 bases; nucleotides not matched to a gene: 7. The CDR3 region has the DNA TGTGCCAGCAGCGTAGCCGGGACAGGGGCCCCGAATGAAAAACTGTTTTTT. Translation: CASSVAGTGAPNEKLFF.

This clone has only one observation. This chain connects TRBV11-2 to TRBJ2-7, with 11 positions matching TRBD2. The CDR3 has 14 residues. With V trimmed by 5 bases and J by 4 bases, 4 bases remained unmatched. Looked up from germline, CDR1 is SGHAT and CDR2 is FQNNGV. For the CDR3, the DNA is TGTGCCAGCAGCGCCACTAGCGGGAGTTACGAGCAGTACTTC. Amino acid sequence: CASSATSGSYEQYF.

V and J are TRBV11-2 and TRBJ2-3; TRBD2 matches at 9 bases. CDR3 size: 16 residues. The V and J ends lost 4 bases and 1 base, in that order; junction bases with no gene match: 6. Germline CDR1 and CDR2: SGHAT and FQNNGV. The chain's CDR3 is CASSYSIAGGTDTQYF. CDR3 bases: TGTGCCAGCAGCTATTCAATAGCGGGAGGCACAGATACGCAGTATTTT.